The text below deals with one T cell receptor beta chain. Its cognate antigen is unknown. The junction had 7 bases not matched to a gene; V was cut back by 2 bases and J by 6 bases. CDR1 SGHNT and CDR2 YYREEE come from the germline V gene (reference sequence). The CDR3 runs to 14 residues. This specimen comes from a study of cytotoxic CD8 clonotypes in ibrutinib-treated CLL. Study context: Sequenced samples delivered averages of 255,043 productive templates and around 90,000 productive rearrangements. Study results and caveats: Clonality (at baseline) was higher than in age-matched healthy donors and tracked circulating CD8+ T-cell counts.

TCR beta libraries used about 1.8 micrograms of genomic DNA from cryopreserved PBMCs. Data came from immunoSEQ multiplex PCR; TCRdb stores just in-frame clones and leaves some out. Of about 200,000 clones in the sample, about two thirds are singletons; the top ten hold roughly an eighth. The chain joins TRBV5-4 to TRBJ2-5; 7 positions agree with TRBD2. This clonotype was sampled from a human donor with chronic lymphocytic leukemia. Sequencing was performed on PBMCs, taken after 24 months of ibrutinib treatment. The CDR3 nucleotides are TGTGCCAGCAGCTTTACCGGGACTACAAAGACCCAGTACTTC. Translated: CASSFTGTTKTQYF.